The rows below give T cell receptor beta chains drawn from one sample of a study of identical twins. Using its own MiXCR run on the 5' RACE reads, TCRdb lists one record per CDR3 protein. The sample holds 1.5 million to 2 million distinct CDR3 sequences, about 32% seen once. What was sequenced was cord blood. Every receptor here comes from a newborn girl in good health. CDR3s include the opening cysteine and the closing phenylalanine or tryptophan. D genes are given only for firm matches. Some rows have no size entry. The others give once, few or many, or a class for an expanded clone.

J gene | clone size | V gene | D gene | CDR3 DNA | CDR3 protein
TRBJ2-7 | - | TRBV3-1 | - | TGTGCCAGCAGCCACACTTCCCGTCCCTACGAGCAGTACTTC | CASSHTSRPYEQYF
TRBJ1-5 | few | TRBV3-1 | - | TGTGCCAGCAGCCAAGCCGTCGGATTCGGTCAGCCCCAGCATTTT | CASSQAVGFGQPQHF
TRBJ1-2 | - | TRBV20-1 | TRBD1 | TGCAGTGCTAGAGGGCCCCACAGGGGGCCCGGCTACACCTTC | CSARGPHRGPGYTF
TRBJ1-6 | few | TRBV4-2 | - | TGTGCCAGCAGCCAAGATGGGGATGACGCAGATTATAATTCACCCCCCCACTTT | CASSQDGDDADYNSPPHF
TRBJ2-7 | - | TRBV20-1 | - | TGCAGTGCTAGTTTGAACAGGGCTCCCTACGAGCAGTACTTC | CSASLNRAPYEQYF
TRBJ2-5 | few | TRBV11-2 | - | TGTGCCAGCAGCTTAGTTGGCGGGTCGAGGGTAGAGACCCAGTACTTC | CASSLVGGSRVETQYF
TRBJ1-1 | - | TRBV20-1 | - | TGCAGTGCTAGGGCCCCGAGGGGGAACACTGAAGCTTTCTTT | CSARAPRGNTEAFF
TRBJ1-2 | many | TRBV5-1 | TRBD1 | TGTGCCAGCAGCCCCACAGGGGGCAACTATGGCTACACCTTC | CASSPTGGNYGYTF
TRBJ2-4 | - | TRBV6-6 | - | TGTGCCAGCAGTTACTCGGGGGGGAGGGGGAACATTCAGTACTTC | CASSYSGGRGNIQYF
TRBJ1-1 | - | TRBV2 | - | TGTGCCAGCAGTGAGGGGAAATGGAGGACTGAAGCTTTCTTT | CASSEGKWRTEAFF
TRBJ2-7 | - | TRBV19 | TRBD1 | TGTGCCAGTAGTCCCCGGGACAGGGGTTACGACGAGCAGTACTTC | CASSPRDRGYDEQYF
TRBJ2-1 | - | TRBV3-1 | TRBD2 | TGTGCCAGCAGCGCTCCGCGACTAGCGGTGAAAAATGAGCAGTTCTTC | CASSAPRLAVKNEQFF
TRBJ1-5 | - | TRBV20-1 | - | TGCAGTGCTAGGGCCGCCGGATCAAGCAATCAGCCCCAGCATTTT | CSARAAGSSNQPQHF
TRBJ1-4 | - | TRBV7-8 | - | TGTGCCAGCAGTATCCAAGCAGCCCGGTCGGAAAAACTGTTTTTT | CASSIQAARSEKLFF
TRBJ2-1 | once | TRBV14 | - | TGTGCCAACAGCCAAGGCTTGGCGCACAGTGAGCAGTTCTTC | CANSQGLAHSEQFF
TRBJ1-2 | - | TRBV6-1 | TRBD1 | TGTGCCAGCACCCCGGGGGACAGGGGGGATTATGGCTACACCTTC | CASTPGDRGDYGYTF
TRBJ2-7 | few | TRBV27 | - | TGTGCCAGCAGTTTATCGATCGGCGTTGGCGAGCAGTACTTC | CASSLSIGVGEQYF
TRBJ2-3 | few | TRBV28 | - | TGTGCCAGTCTGGAGGGCCTCAAGGATACGCAGTATTTT | CASLEGLKDTQYF
TRBJ2-7 | - | TRBV21-1 | - | TGTGCCAGCAACCTACCACCGACAAATTACGAGCAGTACTTC | CASNLPPTNYEQYF
TRBJ2-7 | - | TRBV4-2 | TRBD2 | TGTGCCAGCAGCCAAGGGTTCAGACTAGCGGGAGGGTCCGAGCAGTACTTC | CASSQGFRLAGGSEQYF
TRBJ1-2 | - | TRBV10-3 | - | TGTGCCATCGGACAGTCCAACTATGGCTACACCTTC | CAIGQSNYGYTF
TRBJ2-3 | - | TRBV20-1 | - | TGCAGTGCTAAGGCAGGGGGCACAGATACGCAGTATTTT | CSAKAGGTDTQYF
TRBJ2-5 | - | TRBV10-3 | TRBD2 | TGTGCCATCAGTAGACTAGCAAAGGAGACCCAGTACTTC | CAISRLAKETQYF
TRBJ2-1 | - | TRBV4-2 | - | TGTGCCAGCAGCCAAGATGATAGTTTGGCGTCTCACAATGAGCAGTTCTTC | CASSQDDSLASHNEQFF
TRBJ1-5 | - | TRBV20-1 | - | TGCAGTGCTAGAGATTTACAGGGCTCCTGGGGTCAGCCCCAGCATTTT | CSARDLQGSWGQPQHF
TRBJ2-3 | few | TRBV6-4 | TRBD2 | TGTGCCAGCAGTGCAGCGGGGGGAAACACAGATACGCAGTATTTT | CASSAAGGNTDTQYF
TRBJ2-1 | - | TRBV29-1 | TRBD2 | TGCAGCGCACCCCTAGCGGGAGTACGTGAGCAGTTCTTC | CSAPLAGVREQFF